This T cell receptor (beta chain) appears in the sequencing data of a study of shared clonotypes between healthy human individuals. Looking at the study overall: Researchers drew samples from two women and a few men aged 18 to 49.

Clones were sequenced by immunoSEQ multiplex PCR, and TCRdb holds only the in-frame ones, with some missing. Of 490,000 or so clones detected, 70% to 80% appear once; the ten largest clones hold over 10%. Those who donated were healthy HIV-negative adults, with no recent acute infections or vaccinations reported. Germline V CDR1 and CDR2: SGHRS, YFSETQ. V dropped 2 bases and J dropped 4; count of bases not matched to a gene: 3. The CDR3 extends over 14 amino acids. This clone was seen only a few times. The same CDR3 is also encoded by other DNA sequences in this sample. The TCR sequence derives from a woman between 35 and 50 years old in good health. Some clones in this sample may be carry-over from other donors' samples. Sequenced: PBMCs. The rearrangement joins TRBV5-1 to TRBJ1-2; TRBD1 aligns across 9 bases. The CDR3 loop is CASSLGQGTYGYTF. The CDR3 nucleotides are TGCGCCAGCAGCTTAGGACAGGGGACCTATGGCTACACCTTC.